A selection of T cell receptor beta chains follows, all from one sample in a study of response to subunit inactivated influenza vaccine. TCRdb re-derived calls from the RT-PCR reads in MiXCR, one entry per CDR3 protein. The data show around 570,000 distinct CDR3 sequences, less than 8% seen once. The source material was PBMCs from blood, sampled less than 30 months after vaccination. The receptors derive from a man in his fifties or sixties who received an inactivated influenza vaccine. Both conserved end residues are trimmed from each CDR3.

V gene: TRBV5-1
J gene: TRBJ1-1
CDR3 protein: ASSLAWENTEAF

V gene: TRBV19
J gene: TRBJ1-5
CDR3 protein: ASHQELSQPQH

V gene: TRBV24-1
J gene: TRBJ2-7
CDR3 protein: ATSDSRSFPSYEQY

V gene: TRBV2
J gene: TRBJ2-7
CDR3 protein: ASSLIRGQDEQY

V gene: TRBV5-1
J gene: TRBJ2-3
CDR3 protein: ASSPLGLNTDTQY

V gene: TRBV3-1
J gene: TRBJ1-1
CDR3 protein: ASSLRDTAF

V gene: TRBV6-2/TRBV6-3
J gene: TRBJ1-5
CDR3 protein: ASRWDRGPPQPQH

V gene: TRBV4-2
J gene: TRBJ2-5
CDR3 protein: ASSQDRETQY

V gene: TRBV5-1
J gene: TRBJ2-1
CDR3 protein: ASSLDSPKHNEQF

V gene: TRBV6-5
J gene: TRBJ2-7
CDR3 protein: ASSYLGTGGYYEQY

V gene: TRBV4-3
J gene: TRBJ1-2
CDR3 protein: ASSQDPRDREGYGYT

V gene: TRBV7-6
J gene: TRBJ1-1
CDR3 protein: ASSSRTGPETEAF

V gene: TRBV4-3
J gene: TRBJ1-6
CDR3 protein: ASSQSYRRGWNSPLH

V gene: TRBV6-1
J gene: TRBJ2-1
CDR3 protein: ASRGTSAYEQF

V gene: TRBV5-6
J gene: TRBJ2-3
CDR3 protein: ASSLDPTTDTQY

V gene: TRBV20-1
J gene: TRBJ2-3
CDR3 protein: SARGGYHTDTQY

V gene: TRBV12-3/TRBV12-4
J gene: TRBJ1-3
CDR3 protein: ASSRHYSGNTIY

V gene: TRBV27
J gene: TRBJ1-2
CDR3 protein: ASKRTGDGGYT

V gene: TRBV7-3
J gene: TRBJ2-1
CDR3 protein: ASSLYVGVGNEQF

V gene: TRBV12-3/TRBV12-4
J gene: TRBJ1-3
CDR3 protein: ASSFEVGNTIY

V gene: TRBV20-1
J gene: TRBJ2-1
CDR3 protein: SAPKAGARNEQF

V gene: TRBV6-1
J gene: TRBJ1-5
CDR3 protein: ASSGHRNSNQPQH